The 9 T cell receptor beta chains listed next were all sequenced from one sample in a study of T cells in Graves' hyperthyroidism and ophthalmopathy. It was RNA transcripts that yielded the amplified TCR beta CDR3 regions. The study used the HTBI primer set for a first-round RT-PCR of the TCR CDR3. TCRdb re-derived calls from the multiplex PCR reads in MiXCR, one entry per CDR3 protein. The data show hundreds of thousands of distinct CDR3 sequences, roughly 14% seen once. The sequenced sample consisted of blood. These receptors all come from a woman between 40 and 55 years old with Graves' ophthalmopathy.

This clonotype came up many times. The CDR3 nucleotides are TGTGCCAGTAGTATCCTAGCGGGTGCTACTCACGGGGAGCTGTTTTTT. It codes for CASSILAGATHGELFF. The chain combines TRBV19 with TRBJ2-2; 8 bases match TRBD2. This CDR3 is 16 amino acids long. V lost 3 bases, J lost 7 bases, and 10 bases stayed unmatched. The germline V gene has CDR1 LNHDA and CDR2 SQIVND (reference sequence).

This clonotype was recorded many times. The V call is TRBV6-5, the J call TRBJ2-7; either TRBD1 or TRBD2 may supply D (5 bases each). V was cut by 5 bases and J by 7 bases, with 15 bases left in between. Germline CDR1 and CDR2: MNHEY and SVGAGI. This CDR3 region has 13 residues. The CDR3 bases are TGTGCCAGCAGTCTCAGGGAGTCGGGGGAGCAGTACTTC. This encodes CASSLRESGEQYF.

This clonotype has ten or more counts. The chain employs TRBV2 and TRBJ2-5, with a tentative D call TRBD1 (5 bases). The germline V gene encodes CDR1 SNHLY and CDR2 FYNNEI. The CDR3 contains 14 residues. Trimming stripped 3 bases from V and 1 base from J, with 9 bases between. The CDR3 sequence is CASSDMQGQETQYF. The CDR3 nucleotides read TGTGCCAGCAGTGATATGCAGGGCCAAGAGACCCAGTACTTC.

This clonotype was recorded a few times. The V and J genes are TRBV4-2 and TRBJ1-2; D uncertain. This CDR3 is 15 amino acids long. V was pared by 4 bases and J by 0 bases, with 12 bases between. Germline CDR1 reads LGHNA; CDR2 reads YNFKEQ. The CDR3 region has the DNA TGTGCCAGCAGCCCTGGCGAGCGGCCTAACTATGGCTACACCTTC. Amino acids: CASSPGERPNYGYTF.

This clonotype was seen repeatedly, ten times or more. This chain connects TRBV5-1 to TRBJ2-1; TRBD2 matches 12 bases. There are 18 residues in the CDR3. Trimming at V came to 4 bases and at J to 4 bases, leaving 12 bases not matched to a gene. Germline values: CDR1 SGHRS, CDR2 YFSETQ. Here the CDR3 DNA reads TGCGCCAGCAGCCCGGGACTAGCGGGCCCAAATCCTTACAATGAGCAGTTCTTC. Amino acids: CASSPGLAGPNPYNEQFF.

The chain couples TRBV10-3 to TRBJ1-2; unclear D gene. V lost 10 bases and J lost 2, with 20 bases in between. The CDR3 is 15 amino acids. Per the germline V gene, CDR1 is ENHRY and CDR2 is SYGVKD. The CDR3: CANQAGSQQNYGYTF. CDR3 DNA sequence: TGTGCCAACCAGGCGGGCAGTCAACAAAACTATGGCTACACCTTC.

This clonotype was observed at least ten times. This CDR3 reads CASRSDRNNQPQHF. The DNA of the CDR3 is TGTGCCAGTAGGAGCGACAGGAACAATCAGCCCCAGCATTTT. V is TRBV19 and J is TRBJ1-5, with D possibly matching TRBD1 (6 bases). Trimming cost V 6 bases and J 3 bases, with 12 bases left between them. This CDR3 is built from 14 residues. Germline loops: CDR1 LNHDA, CDR2 SQIVND (reference sequence). Full variable domain (rest looked up from reference TRBV19 and TRBJ1-5): DGGITQSPKYLFRKEGQNVTLSCEQNLNHDAMYWYRQDPGQGLRLIYYSQIVNDFQKGDIAEGYSVSREKKESFPLTVTSAQKNPTAFYLCASRSDRNNQPQHFGDGTRLSIL.

The chain has TRBV6-5 and TRBJ1-6, with D possibly matching TRBD1 (5 bases). This CDR3 comprises 17 residues. CDR1 and CDR2 from the germline V gene are MNHEY and SVGAGI. The germline V and J ends were trimmed by 2 bases and 0 bases, with 11 bases remaining between them. The CDR3 is CASSYTRASSYNSPLHF. The CDR3 DNA sequence: TGTGCCAGCAGTTACACCAGGGCGAGCTCCTATAATTCACCCCTCCACTTT.

Ten or more counts support this clonotype. J is TRBJ1-2 and V is TRBV12-3 or TRBV12-4; a weak D match, TRBD1 (5 bases). V was shortened by 3 bases and J by 0 bases, with 14 bases between the two germline ends. This CDR3 spans 16 amino acids. The CDR3 here is CASSLQGRNSNYGYTF. The CDR3 bases are TGTGCCAGCAGTTTGCAGGGTAGGAACTCTAACTATGGCTACACCTTC.